Listed here are 27 T cell receptor beta chains from one sample, sequenced in a study of beta chain features in type 1 diabetes. Since all of the isolated RNA was reverse transcribed, expressed TCRB transcripts were what got sequenced. Measured with immunoSEQ multiplex PCR; TCRdb has only the in-frame clones, and not every one. The sample holds 350,000 to 450,000 clones, approximately 13% seen once. The sequenced material came from naive CD4+ T cells from blood. Receptors were obtained from a man aged 25 to 40 in good health.

This clone was detected ten times or more. The chain carries TRBV25-1 and TRBJ1-6; D unclear. This CDR3 is 13 amino acids long. Germline CDR1 MGHDK, CDR2 SYGVNS. Trimming removed 0 bases at V and 9 bases at J, with 6 bases between. The DNA for the CDR3 is TGTGCCAGCAGTGAATATGGAAGTTCACCCCTCCACTTT. This gives the protein CASSEYGSSPLHF.

This clone was detected a few times. The V and J genes are TRBV9 and TRBJ2-3; D possibly corresponds to TRBD2 (6 bases). Trimming took 0 bases from V and 1 from J, leaving 12 bases between them. Germline V gene data show CDR1 as SGDLS and CDR2 as YYNGEE. The CDR3 totals 16 residues. The CDR3 bases are TGTGCCAGCAGCGTAGTAGGCGCTAGCGGCACAGATACGCAGTATTTT. Amino acids: CASSVVGASGTDTQYF.

This clone was seen a handful of times. The rearrangement links TRBV28 to TRBJ2-1, with 8 positions matching TRBD2. This CDR3 is 13 amino acids long. Unmatched junction bases numbered 5, after V lost 8 bases and J lost 5 bases. The germline V gene has CDR1 MDHEN and CDR2 SYDVKM. The CDR3 DNA sequence: TGTGCCAGCTTTGGGACTAGTGACAATGAGCAGTTCTTC. Translated, it gives CASFGTSDNEQFF.

The table lists this clone with a few counts. The V gene is TRBV14, the J gene TRBJ1-4; TRBD1 matches at 7 bases. The length of the CDR3 is 17 residues. CDR1 and CDR2 from the germline V gene are SGHDN and FVKESK. The J segment lost 4 bases and the V segment lost 1 base, leaving 9 bases of the junction unmatched. In DNA, the CDR3 is TGTGCCAGCAGCCAAGTAGGGGCTGGGACAGATAATGAAAAACTGTTTTTT. Its translation is CASSQVGAGTDNEKLFF.

The V gene is TRBV7-2, the J gene TRBJ2-5; D call uncertain. Germline assignment: CDR1 SGHTA and CDR2 FQGNSA. The CDR3 spans 14 residues. V lost 6 bases to trimming and J lost 2 bases, with 13 bases between them. In DNA, the CDR3 is TGTGCCAGCAGTCACGGACGGAAGCAAGAGACCCAGTACTTC. Its protein product is CASSHGRKQETQYF.

The rearrangement uses TRBV5-1 and TRBJ2-2, with a possible D match to TRBD2 (6 bases). Trimming took 5 bases from V and 4 from J, leaving 12 bases between them. The V gene's germline CDR1 is SGHRS and CDR2 YFSETQ. CDR3 length: 14 amino acids. As DNA, the CDR3 is TGCGCCAGCAGATCCGGGACTTCCACCGGGGAGCTGTTTTTT. It yields the protein CASRSGTSTGELFF.

This clone was seen a handful of times. The V and J genes are TRBV30 and TRBJ2-1; 9 bases line up with TRBD1. CDR1 and CDR2 (germline): GTSNPN, SVGIG (reference sequence). The CDR3 contains 14 residues. V lost 4 bases, J lost 4 bases, and 5 bases stayed unmatched. The CDR3 nucleotides read TGTGCCTGGATGGGACAGGGTTTTTACAATGAGCAGTTCTTC. It codes for CAWMGQGFYNEQFF.

This clone turned up a few times. The chain uses TRBV7-9 and TRBJ2-5, with D unresolved. Trimming took 5 bases from V and 7 from J, leaving 8 bases between them. The CDR3 totals 11 residues. The germline CDR1 and CDR2 sequences are SEHNR and FQNEAQ (reference sequence). CDR3 nucleotide sequence: TGTGCCAGCAGCCCAGAAGGGACCCAGTACTTC. It specifies CASSPEGTQYF.

The J gene is TRBJ2-3, the V gene TRBV4-3; 8 bases map to TRBD1. This CDR3 comprises 14 residues. The J segment lost 3 bases and the V segment lost 3 bases, leaving 2 bases of the junction unmatched. Germline V lookup: CDR1 LGHNA, CDR2 YSLEER. In DNA, the CDR3 is TGCGCCAGCAGCCACAGGGGGCGTACAGATACGCAGTATTTT. It translates to CASSHRGRTDTQYF.

The sample holds a few counts of this clone. The rearrangement joins TRBV4-1 to TRBJ2-1, with D possibly TRBD2 on 7 matching bases. The germline CDR1 and CDR2 sequences are MGHRA and YSYEKL. V shed 3 bases and J shed 4 bases, with 19 bases lying between them. The CDR3 extends over 17 amino acids. This chain's CDR3 is CASSHNSGGLSYNEQFF. The CDR3, as DNA: TGCGCCAGCAGCCACAACTCGGGGGGCCTCTCATACAATGAGCAGTTCTTC.

This clone was seen a handful of times. The V and J genes are TRBV5-1 and TRBJ2-1; TRBD2 matches 9 bases. Germline V gene data show CDR1 as SGHRS and CDR2 as YFSETQ. The CDR3 totals 15 residues. V lost 4 bases and J lost 7; bases outside the gene matches: 9. CDR3 coding DNA: TGCGCCAGCAGCCCCACGGGACTAGCCCCTAATGAGCAGTTCTTC. Protein sequence: CASSPTGLAPNEQFF.

This clone was counted a few times. V and J are TRBV5-4 and TRBJ2-5, with D possibly TRBD2 on 5 matching bases. The length of the CDR3 is 13 residues. Per the germline V gene, CDR1 is SGHNT and CDR2 is YYREEE (reference sequence). The V and J ends lost 4 bases and 3 bases respectively, with 10 bases between them. In DNA, the CDR3 is TGTGCCAGCAGCCCTACTAGTGAAGAGACCCAGTACTTC. Its translation: CASSPTSEETQYF. Full variable domain (missing parts from reference TRBV5-4 and TRBJ2-5): ETGVTQSPTHLIKTRGQQVTLRCSSQSGHNTVSWYQQALGQGPQFIFQYYREEENGRGNFPPRFSGLQFPNYSSELNVNALELDDSALYLCASSPTSEETQYFGPGTRLLVL.

Points on this clone: Within the sample, other DNA sequences also encode this same CDR3. The rearrangement links TRBV18 to TRBJ2-6; D call uncertain. The CDR3 loop spans 14 amino acids. Germline V CDR1 and CDR2: KGHSH, LQKENI. The ends were cut back, 2 bases at V and 1 base at J, with 3 bases in the middle. In DNA, the CDR3 is TGTGCCAGCTCACCATCTTCTGGGGCCAACGTCCTGACTTTC. Translating it yields CASSPSSGANVLTF.

The V gene is TRBV29-1, the J gene TRBJ1-1; 8 nucleotides match TRBD1. Germline trimming cut 5 bases from V and 0 bases from J; bases unmatched to any gene: 11. Germline V lookup: CDR1 SQVTM, CDR2 ANQGSEA. This CDR3 contains 16 residues. CDR3 in DNA: TGCAGCGTTCAGGACAGGGCACTAACAATGAACACTGAAGCTTTCTTT. It is translated as CSVQDRALTMNTEAFF.

In this sample, this clone turned up a few times. V gene TRBV7-2 combines with J gene TRBJ2-3, with TRBD1 matching 8 bases. This CDR3 has 15 amino acids. CDR1 and CDR2 (germline): SGHTA, FQGNSA. V was pared by 4 bases and J by 0 bases, with 3 bases of the junction left unmatched. CDR3 bases: TGTGCCAGCAGCTCCAGGGGGCCTAGCACAGATACGCAGTATTTT. Translation: CASSSRGPSTDTQYF.

The J gene is TRBJ1-1, the V gene TRBV20-1; D is undetermined. V dropped 0 bases and J dropped 8 bases, with 4 bases sitting between them. This CDR3 has 10 residues. Germline V gives CDR1 DFQATT, CDR2 SNEGSKA (reference sequence). CDR3: CSARETEAFF. CDR3 nucleotide sequence: TGCAGTGCTAGAGAAACAGAAGCTTTCTTT.

The chain carries TRBV18 and TRBJ2-1, with 10 positions matching TRBD2. V was pared by 6 bases and J by 5 bases, with 7 bases of the junction left unmatched. There are 15 residues in the CDR3. Germline loops: CDR1 KGHSH, CDR2 LQKENI. CDR3: CASSPGLAADNEQFF. The CDR3 coding sequence is TGTGCCAGCTCGCCCGGACTAGCGGCTGACAATGAGCAGTTCTTC.

About this clone itself: Additional DNA sequences in this sample encode the identical CDR3. The rearrangement joins TRBV9 to TRBJ2-5; D is possibly TRBD1 (6 bases). In germline, CDR1 is SGDLS, CDR2 YYNGEE. This CDR3 region has 13 residues. Trimming left V 2 bases short and J 3 bases short, with 8 bases between. The CDR3 protein is CASSVSGEETQYF. The CDR3 region has the DNA TGTGCCAGCAGCGTGTCAGGGGAAGAGACCCAGTACTTC.

This clone was seen more than once but under ten times. The chain couples TRBV21-1 to TRBJ2-7; the D call TRBD2 from the table was never checked on the DNA. TRBV21-1 is deemed a pseudogene. This CDR3 contains 14 residues. The CDR3 DNA reads TGTGCCAGCAGCAGCGACGGGAGCTCCTACGAGCAGTACGTC. Translated: CASSSDGSSYEQYV.

V gene TRBV19 combines with J gene TRBJ2-3; TRBD1 matches 8 bases. Germline V lookup: CDR1 LNHDA, CDR2 SQIVND (reference sequence). The CDR3 extends over 15 amino acids. Trimming at V came to 6 bases and at J to 3 bases, leaving 8 bases not matched to a gene. CDR3 nucleotides: TGTGCCAGTAGCCGTAGGACAGGGCTGACAGATACGCAGTATTTT. Translation: CASSRRTGLTDTQYF.

A few counts support this clone. V is TRBV9 and J is TRBJ2-5; TRBD2 agrees at 7 bases. CDR1 and CDR2 from the germline V gene are SGDLS and YYNGEE. This CDR3 contains 16 residues. V lost 1 base to trimming and J lost 0 bases; unmatched junction nucleotides: 6. The CDR3 DNA sequence: TGTGCCAGCAGCGTAAATCCAGCGGGGTACCAAGAGACCCAGTACTTC. Its protein is CASSVNPAGYQETQYF.

The rearrangement uses TRBV27 and TRBJ2-2; D is uncertain. V gave up 6 bases and J gave up 4 bases, with 15 bases separating them. The germline V gene has CDR1 MNHEY and CDR2 SMNVEV (reference sequence). The CDR3 runs to 15 residues. The CDR3 here is CASSNLDWSTGELFF. The CDR3 DNA reads TGTGCCAGCAGCAACCTCGACTGGTCCACCGGGGAGCTGTTTTTT.

The chain carries TRBV7-3 and TRBJ2-1, with 8 bases that match TRBD1. CDR3 length equals 14 residues. CDR1 is SGHTA, CDR2 FQGTGA, per germline. V shed 3 bases and J 5 bases; nucleotides not matched to a gene: 3. The CDR3 region is CASSLRQGHNEQFF. The CDR3 nucleotides read TGTGCCAGCAGCTTGCGACAGGGGCACAATGAGCAGTTCTTC.

This clone has a handful of counts. CDR3 coding DNA: TGTGCCAGCAGTTACGGGCAGATATTAAACAATGAGCAGTTCTTC. This encodes CASSYGQILNNEQFF. The chain recombines TRBV6-6 with TRBJ2-1; D is uncertain. The CDR3 is 15 amino acids. V shed 2 bases and J shed 5 bases, with 13 bases lying between them. Germline V lookup: CDR1 MNHNY, CDR2 SVGAGI (reference sequence).

This rearrangement joins TRBV7-8 to TRBJ2-1; 10 positions match TRBD2. The V and J ends lost 4 bases and 6 bases, in that order; junction bases with no gene match: 9. The CDR3 length is 16 residues. Germline values: CDR1 SGHVS, CDR2 FQNEAQ. The CDR3 region has the DNA TGTGCCAGCAGCTCCTCCGGGACTAGCGTCGGCAATGAGCAGTTCTTC. Its translation is CASSSSGTSVGNEQFF.

The rearrangement uses TRBV19 and TRBJ2-7; D gene uncertain. Germline V gene lookup returns CDR1 LNHDA and CDR2 SQIVND (reference sequence). The V and J ends lost 5 bases and 0 bases respectively, with 17 bases between them. The CDR3 length is 16 residues. The CDR3 is CASSLLGNPSSYEQYF. The CDR3 DNA reads as TGTGCCAGTAGTCTTTTGGGTAACCCCAGCTCCTACGAGCAGTACTTC.

The V gene is TRBV7-9, the J gene TRBJ2-5; D unresolved. CDR1 and CDR2 (germline): SEHNR, FQNEAQ (reference sequence). The V gene lost 5 bases and the J gene lost 1 base, with 8 bases spanning the gap. The CDR3 totals 13 residues. The CDR3: CASSLLGQETQYF. The CDR3, as DNA: TGTGCCAGCAGCCTTCTGGGCCAAGAGACCCAGTACTTC.